The rows below give T cell receptor beta chains drawn from one sample of a study of cytomegalovirus exposure and HLA in healthy donors. The table came from immunoSEQ multiplex PCR; TCRdb's copy has only in-frame clones and leaves some out. The sample consists of under 70,000 clones, approximately 63% of them appearing once. What was sequenced was PBMCs. The receptors here all came from a woman in her fifties or sixties in good health and CMV-seropositive. Each CDR3 is given with its conserved first and last residue. The order of the fields is J gene, V gene, D gene, clone size, CDR3 protein, CDR3 DNA. The D gene is left open where the match is weak. The size of a clone is reported for some rows only, either as once, few or many, or as a class for expanded clones.

j_call: TRBJ2-3
v_call: TRBV12-5
d_call: TRBD1
clone_size: NA
cdr3_aa: CASGLGTGSDTQYF
cdr3_nt: TGTGCTAGTGGTTTGGGGACAGGGTCCGATACGCAGTATTTT

j_call: TRBJ1-6
v_call: TRBV7-2
d_call: NA
clone_size: few
cdr3_aa: CASSLPGGWGGNNSPLHF
cdr3_nt: TGTGCCAGCAGCTTGCCTGGGGGGTGGGGAGGAAATAATTCACCCCTCCACTTT

j_call: TRBJ1-4
v_call: TRBV5-1
d_call: TRBD1
clone_size: NA
cdr3_aa: CASSLAQGAGEKLFF
cdr3_nt: TGCGCCAGCAGCTTGGCTCAGGGGGCTGGGGAAAAACTGTTTTTT

j_call: TRBJ2-2
v_call: TRBV5-8
d_call: TRBD2
clone_size: NA
cdr3_aa: CASSPRLAANTGELFF
cdr3_nt: TGTGCCAGCAGCCCGAGACTAGCGGCGAACACCGGGGAGCTGTTTTTT

j_call: TRBJ1-1
v_call: TRBV18
d_call: TRBD1
clone_size: NA
cdr3_aa: CASSPRVGTGYTEAFF
cdr3_nt: TGTGCCAGCTCACCCCGAGTCGGGACAGGGTACACTGAAGCTTTCTTT

j_call: TRBJ1-1
v_call: TRBV5-6
d_call: NA
clone_size: NA
cdr3_aa: CASAANTEAFF
cdr3_nt: TGTGCCAGTGCGGCGAACACTGAAGCTTTTTTT

j_call: TRBJ1-3
v_call: TRBV30
d_call: TRBD1
clone_size: NA
cdr3_aa: CAWRTGGGNTIYF
cdr3_nt: TGTGCCTGGAGGACAGGGGGCGGAAACACCATATATTTT

j_call: TRBJ2-1
v_call: TRBV9
d_call: TRBD2
clone_size: NA
cdr3_aa: CASKAGGHDEQFF
cdr3_nt: TGTGCCAGCAAGGCGGGGGGCCACGATGAGCAGTTCTTC

j_call: TRBJ1-2
v_call: TRBV9
d_call: NA
clone_size: NA
cdr3_aa: CASSAVNYGYTF
cdr3_nt: TGTGCCAGCAGCGCTGTTAACTATGGCTACACCTTC

j_call: TRBJ2-3
v_call: TRBV2
d_call: NA
clone_size: NA
cdr3_aa: CASRGGTSTDTQYF
cdr3_nt: TGTGCCAGCAGGGGAGGAACTAGCACAGATACGCAGTATTTT

j_call: TRBJ1-2
v_call: TRBV11-3
d_call: NA
clone_size: few
cdr3_aa: CASMGPICGYTF
cdr3_nt: TGTGCCAGCATGGGGCCTATCTGTGGCTACACCTTC

j_call: TRBJ2-1
v_call: TRBV5-1
d_call: TRBD1
clone_size: NA
cdr3_aa: CASSLGQGANEQFF
cdr3_nt: TGCGCCAGCAGCTTGGGACAGGGGGCGAATGAGCAGTTCTTC

j_call: TRBJ2-7
v_call: TRBV6-6
d_call: NA
clone_size: NA
cdr3_aa: CASRRVSINEQYF
cdr3_nt: TGTGCCAGCAGGCGAGTGTCAATAAACGAGCAGTACTTC

j_call: TRBJ1-2
v_call: TRBV27
d_call: TRBD1
clone_size: few
cdr3_aa: CASRETGGASRGYTF
cdr3_nt: TGTGCCAGCAGGGAAACAGGGGGCGCCTCGCGTGGCTACACCTTC

j_call: TRBJ1-6
v_call: TRBV6-5
d_call: NA
clone_size: NA
cdr3_aa: CASSRKQMYNSPLHF
cdr3_nt: TGTGCCAGCAGCCGAAAACAGATGTATAATTCACCCCTCCACTTT